Described below is a single TCR beta chain sequence and its context. Its target is unknown. The record originates from a study of CD8+ T cells in alopecia areata. Findings and caveats of the study: More clonal than normal scalp was lesional scalp, particularly alopecia totalis/universalis.

In each case, RNA was isolated and then reverse transcribed into cDNA as the sequencing template. Sequenced by immunoSEQ multiplex PCR; TCRdb stores in-frame clones only, minus some. The profile shows some 120,000 clones, around 50% of them singletons. The germline V gene has CDR1 SQVTM and CDR2 ANQGSEA. Trimming removed 0 bases at V and 10 bases at J, with 12 bases between. The CDR3 length is 12 residues. This chain links TRBV29-1 with TRBJ1-1; D is unresolved. The sequence was obtained from a human donor with alopecia areata. Sequenced sample: NKG2D-low CD8+ T cells sorted from blood. CDR3 DNA sequence: TGCAGCGTTGAAGAAGTCATCCTCGGAGCTTTCTTT. The encoded protein is CSVEEVILGAFF.